One and the same sample provided the 14 T cell receptor beta chains below, sequenced in a study of blood T cell repertoires in COVID-19. Some clones are missing from TCRdb's copy, which holds only in-frame ones; the method was immunoSEQ multiplex PCR. This table holds 300,000 to 350,000 clones, approximately 89% found once. The sequencing input was peripheral blood. Every receptor here comes from a woman in her fifties or sixties with COVID-19, enrolled during active disease.

The chain uses TRBV6-6 and TRBJ2-5; 11 bases map to TRBD1. V gave up 6 bases and J gave up 5 bases; unmatched junction bases: 8. CDR1 is MNHNY and CDR2 is SVGAGI in the germline V gene (reference sequence). The CDR3 has 15 amino acids. The CDR3 spells CASSLGRDRGETQYF. The CDR3 coding sequence is TGTGCCAGCAGCCTCGGGAGGGACAGGGGGGAGACCCAGTACTTC.

This sequence joins TRBV5-1 and TRBJ1-2; no clear D. Per germline, CDR1 SGHRS and CDR2 YFSETQ. V shed 0 bases and J shed 7 bases, with 13 bases lying between them. The CDR3 spans 14 residues. CDR3: CASSLVEGSGGYTF. The CDR3 DNA reads as TGCGCCAGCAGCTTGGTTGAGGGTTCGGGTGGCTACACCTTC.

This chain links TRBV27 with TRBJ1-1, with 9 bases identical to TRBD1. J gave up 5 bases and V 5 bases, and 9 bases lay outside the gene matches. The germline CDR1 and CDR2 sequences are MNHEY and SMNVEV (reference sequence). The CDR3 consists of 15 residues. This CDR3 reads CASSPKTGGRTEAFF. CDR3 nucleotides: TGTGCCAGCAGTCCAAAGACAGGGGGAAGGACTGAAGCTTTCTTT.

The chain joins TRBV6-1 to TRBJ1-1, with TRBD1 matching 8 bases. In germline, CDR1 is MNHNS, CDR2 SASEGT. The ends lost 4 bases at V and 0 bases at J; junction bases unmatched: 16. The CDR3 has 19 amino acids. The CDR3 spells CASSVIGQGIWGLNTEAFF. The CDR3 nucleotides are TGTGCCAGCAGTGTGATCGGACAGGGAATTTGGGGCCTGAACACTGAAGCTTTCTTT.

The chain carries TRBV5-1 and TRBJ1-6, with D perhaps matching TRBD1 (6 bases). In germline, CDR1 is SGHRS, CDR2 YFSETQ. The CDR3 consists of 16 residues. Deletions cut 3 bases from V and 4 bases from J, with 14 bases between. The DNA for the CDR3 is TGCGCCAGCAGCTCCCGGCAGGGGCAATATAATTCACCCCTCCACTTT. Residues: CASSSRQGQYNSPLHF.

The rearrangement links TRBV7-3 to TRBJ2-3; D remains unclear. Germline CDR1 reads SGHTA; CDR2 reads FQGTGA. This CDR3 has 14 residues. Trimming pared 4 bases from V and 3 bases from J, leaving 11 bases between. Here the CDR3 reads CASSSASSTDTQYF. CDR3 bases: TGTGCCAGCAGCTCCGCGTCCTCTACAGATACGCAGTATTTT.

This clone has more than one count but fewer than ten. The V gene is TRBV9, the J gene TRBJ1-1, with TRBD1 matching over 7 bases. Germline V gives CDR1 SGDLS, CDR2 YYNGEE. Losses at the gene ends were 0 bases for V and 7 bases for J; bases not matched to a gene: 6. The CDR3 totals 14 residues. DNA for the CDR3: TGTGCCAGCAGCGTAGATGAGGGGGCTATTGAAGCTTTCTTT. This encodes CASSVDEGAIEAFF.

The chain joins TRBV6-5 to TRBJ2-7; 10 nucleotides line up with TRBD1. J gave up 7 bases and V 11 bases, and 11 bases lay outside the gene matches. CDR1 is MNHEY, CDR2 SVGAGI, per germline. The CDR3 has 13 amino acids. CDR3 DNA sequence: TGTGCCGTTACCGGGACAGGGGTGCGGGAGCAGTACTTC. It translates to CAVTGTGVREQYF.

This chain connects TRBV7-9 to TRBJ2-7; D is possibly TRBD1 (6 bases). This CDR3 has 15 residues. CDR1 is SEHNR, CDR2 FQNEAQ, per germline (reference sequence). V lost 1 base and J lost 3, with 13 bases in between. CDR3 sequence (DNA): TGTGCCAGCAGCTTAGACAGGGTCGCATACTACGAGCAGTACTTC. This codes for CASSLDRVAYYEQYF. Combining the CDR3 with reference TRBV7-9 and TRBJ2-7 gives the whole variable domain DTGVSQNPRHKITKRGQNVTFRCDPISEHNRLYWYRQTLGQGPEFLTYFQNEAQLEKSRLLSDRFSAERPKGSFSTLEIQRTEQGDSAMYLCASSLDRVAYYEQYFGPGTRLTVT.

This chain uses TRBV20-1 with TRBJ1-3, with D unresolved. CDR1 and CDR2 from the germline V gene are DFQATT and SNEGSKA (reference sequence). The CDR3 is made up of 14 amino acids. The V end lost 3 bases, the J end lost 4 bases, and 13 bases lay between the germline ends. CDR3 sequence: CSASKEGSGNTIYF. CDR3 in DNA: TGCAGTGCTAGTAAGGAGGGTTCAGGAAACACCATATATTTT.

J is TRBJ1-1 and V is TRBV20-1; D not certain. V lost 0 bases and J 7 bases, leaving 3 bases between the germline ends. Germline-derived CDR1 and CDR2 are DFQATT and SNEGSKA (reference sequence). The CDR3 is 10 residues long. Written as DNA, the CDR3 is TGCAGTGCTAGAGACGTTGAAGCTTTCTTT. Encoded protein: CSARDVEAFF.

The chain recombines TRBV3-1 (or the pseudogene TRBV3-2) with TRBJ2-3; maybe TRBD2 (6 bases). Germline lookup yields CDR1 LGHDT and CDR2 YNNKEL (reference sequence). Trimming took 3 bases from V and 5 from J, leaving 15 bases between them. The CDR3 consists of 15 residues. The CDR3 nucleotides are TGTGCCAGCAGCCACCTGGCGGGGAGGCAAGATACGCAGTATTTT. This sequence encodes CASSHLAGRQDTQYF.

The CDR3 reads CASREGLASYNEQFF. CDR3 DNA sequence: TGTGCCAGCAGAGAGGGACTAGCCTCCTACAATGAGCAGTTCTTC. The rearrangement joins TRBV3-1 (or the pseudogene TRBV3-2) to TRBJ2-1; 9 nucleotides match TRBD2. The CDR3 is 15 residues long. The germline gives CDR1 LGHDT, CDR2 YNNKEL (reference sequence). J lost 0 bases, V lost 6 bases, and 3 bases had no gene match.

The CDR3 sequence is CASSPQTGRSGNTIYF. The CDR3, as DNA: TGTGCCAGCTCACCACAAACAGGCCGCTCTGGAAACACCATATATTTT. The J gene is TRBJ1-3, the V gene TRBV18, with D perhaps matching TRBD1 (5 bases). CDR3 size: 16 residues. Germline assignment: CDR1 KGHSH and CDR2 LQKENI. V was clipped by 1 base and J by 0 bases, with 10 bases between them.